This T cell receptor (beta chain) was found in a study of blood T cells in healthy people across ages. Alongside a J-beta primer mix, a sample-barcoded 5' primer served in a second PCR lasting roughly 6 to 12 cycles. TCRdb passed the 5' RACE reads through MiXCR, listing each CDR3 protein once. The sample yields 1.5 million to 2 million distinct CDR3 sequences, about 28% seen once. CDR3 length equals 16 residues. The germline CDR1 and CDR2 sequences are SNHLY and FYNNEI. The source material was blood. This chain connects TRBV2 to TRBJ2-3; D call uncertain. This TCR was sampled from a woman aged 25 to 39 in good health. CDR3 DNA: TGTGCTCCCCGAACAGCCTACCGTTCTAGCACAGATACGCAGTATTTT. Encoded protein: CAPRTAYRSSTDTQYF.